This TCR beta chain was profiled in a study of cytomegalovirus exposure and HLA in healthy donors. As to this clone: At the DNA level, this CDR3 is encoded by other sequences in the same sample as well.

This CDR3 has 14 amino acids. Germline values: CDR1 MNHEY, CDR2 SMNVEV (reference sequence). Trimming took 5 bases from V and 1 from J, leaving 12 bases between them. The assay was immunoSEQ multiplex PCR, and TCRdb's table has in-frame clones only and misses some. Of some 180,000 clones listed, around nine tenths were seen once; the top ten hold around 7.2%. The TCR sequence derives from a man aged 30-40 years in good health and CMV-seropositive. Specimen: PBMCs. The rearrangement joins TRBV27 to TRBJ2-7, with D perhaps matching TRBD2 (6 bases). CDR3 region: CASSISGGSYEQYF. Written as DNA, the CDR3 is TGTGCCAGCAGTATTAGCGGAGGGTCCTACGAGCAGTACTTC.